Below are 10 T cell receptor beta chains sequenced from a single sample in a study of cytomegalovirus exposure and HLA in healthy donors. Use of 60 Vbeta and 13 Jbeta primers characterized the PCR. Repertoires were generated with immunoSEQ multiplex PCR, while TCRdb's copy carries only in-frame clones and drops some. Of about 160,000 clones in the sample, roughly 80% were seen once. Source material: PBMCs. These receptors came from a human donor in good health.

This clone was picked up one time. This CDR3 reads CASRTTSGSYNEQFF. Here the CDR3 DNA reads TGTGCCAGCAGAACTACTAGCGGCTCCTACAATGAGCAGTTCTTC. The chain employs TRBV28 and TRBJ2-1, with 8 bases lining up with TRBD2. With 6 bases clipped from V and 0 bases from J, the junction kept 4 bases outside the gene matches. Germline CDR1 reads MDHEN; CDR2 reads SYDVKM. The CDR3 has 15 residues.

This sequence joins TRBV5-4 and TRBJ2-3, with TRBD2 matching 16 bases. The CDR3 spans 17 residues. Per germline, CDR1 SGHNT and CDR2 YYREEE (reference sequence). V dropped 5 bases and J dropped 2; count of bases not matched to a gene: 5. CDR3 in amino acids: CASSSGTSGGATDTQYF. CDR3 nucleotides: TGTGCCAGCAGTTCCGGGACTAGCGGGGGGGCCACAGATACGCAGTATTTT.

The V and J genes are TRBV6-4 and TRBJ2-6; no firm D call. V gave up 0 bases and J gave up 1 base, with 4 bases separating them. CDR1 and CDR2 (germline): MRHNA, SNTAGT. The CDR3 consists of 15 residues. DNA of the CDR3: TGTGCCAGCAGTGACTCTAGATCTGGGGCCAACGTCCTGACTTTC. This sequence encodes CASSDSRSGANVLTF.

The chain carries TRBV5-4 and TRBJ1-3; D ambiguous. CDR1 and CDR2 (germline): SGHNT, YYREEE (reference sequence). Trimming took off 1 base at V and 5 bases at J, with 10 bases between the two ends. The length of the CDR3 is 14 residues. The CDR3: CASSLFRDRNTIYF. The CDR3, as DNA: TGTGCCAGCAGCTTGTTTAGAGATCGAAACACCATATATTTT.

The rearrangement joins TRBV7-9 to TRBJ1-2; 8 positions match TRBD1. V lost 2 bases and J lost 5; bases outside the gene matches: 7. Germline CDR1 SEHNR, CDR2 FQNEAQ (reference sequence). This CDR3 has 15 amino acids. CDR3 DNA sequence: TGTGCCAGCAGCTTATCAGGGGGCGCCTTATATGGCTACACCTTC. This gives the protein CASSLSGGALYGYTF. The full variable domain, with the rest looked up from reference TRBV7-9 and TRBJ1-2, is DTGVSQNPRHKITKRGQNVTFRCDPISEHNRLYWYRQTLGQGPEFLTYFQNEAQLEKSRLLSDRFSAERPKGSFSTLEIQRTEQGDSAMYLCASSLSGGALYGYTFGSGTRLTVV.

The chain uses TRBV10-3 and TRBJ2-5; 14 bases line up with TRBD2. The CDR3 has 17 amino acids. The germline V gene has CDR1 ENHRY and CDR2 SYGVKD. J lost 3 bases, V lost 4 bases, and 7 bases had no gene match. The DNA for the CDR3 is TGTGCCATCAGTGGAGTACGGGGACTAGCGGGGGAAGAGACCCAGTACTTC. It is translated as CAISGVRGLAGEETQYF.

V usage is TRBV4-1 and J usage is TRBJ2-2, with D tentatively TRBD2 (5 bases). The germline gives CDR1 MGHRA, CDR2 YSYEKL. The V gene lost 1 base and the J gene lost 1 base, with 16 bases spanning the gap. This CDR3 region has 18 residues. In DNA, the CDR3 is TGCGCCAGCAGCCAAGGGTTCTCGGGGATATTGAACACCGGGGAGCTGTTTTTT. Translated, it gives CASSQGFSGILNTGELFF.

This chain connects TRBV2 to TRBJ1-6, with D maybe TRBD1 (5 bases). CDR3 length equals 15 residues. V shed 6 bases and J shed 5 bases, with 14 bases lying between them. Germline V gene lookup returns CDR1 SNHLY and CDR2 FYNNEI. The CDR3 coding sequence is TGTGCCAGCAGCCAGGGAGGTGTTGATAATTCACCCCTCCACTTT. This encodes CASSQGGVDNSPLHF.

This clone was found a few times. The CDR3 region has the DNA TGCGCCAGCAGCCAAGAAGAGGTGGATACGCAGTATTTT. As protein: CASSQEEVDTQYF. This chain uses TRBV4-1 with TRBJ2-3; D call uncertain. Germline assignment: CDR1 MGHRA and CDR2 YSYEKL. This CDR3 contains 13 residues. Trimming removed 0 bases from V and 6 bases from J, with 7 bases in between.

V and J are TRBV21-1 and TRBJ2-6; TRBD2, the D gene given by the table, was not confirmed from the DNA. TRBV21-1 is flagged as a pseudogene. This CDR3 region has 16 residues. The CDR3 nucleotides are TGTGCCAGCAGCAAAAAGGAGGCCTCTGGGGCCAACGTCCTGACTTTC. Amino acid sequence: CASSKKEASGANVLTF.